This paragraph reports one T cell receptor beta chain. V trimming: 5 bases; J trimming: 6 bases; junction bases outside the gene matches: 9. This CDR3 region has 15 residues. Germline V lookup: CDR1 LNHDA, CDR2 SQIVND (reference sequence). The data belong to a study of blood T cell repertoires in COVID-19. Authors' processing steps: From reference gene primer amplification, estimates of nucleated cell counts were derived. Sequenced by immunoSEQ multiplex PCR; TCRdb stores in-frame clones only, minus some. V, J and clone size are those of that table, while D and trimming were read from the DNA. The sample records some 56,000 clones, 89% being singletons.

The sequence was collected from a woman aged 60-70 years with COVID-19, enrolled during active disease. Source material: peripheral blood. The chain has TRBV19 and TRBJ1-5; 8 bases are a match to TRBD1. CDR3 sequence (DNA): TGTGCCAGTAGTCTCGGACAGGGTGTAACTCAGCCCCAGCATTTT. As protein: CASSLGQGVTQPQHF.